These T cell receptor beta chains were read from a single sample in a study of a mutant IDH1 vaccine in newly diagnosed glioma. No antigen has been assigned to these receptors. Using immunoSEQ multiplex PCR, the repertoire was profiled, and TCRdb retains in-frame clones only, with some absent. The sample lists around 65,000 clones, roughly 80% occurring once. The sequenced sample was PBMCs, obtained from a glioma patient whose treatment included an IDH1 peptide vaccine. The receptors were gathered from a man aged 50-59 years with glioma. Both conserved end residues are part of each CDR3. D genes are given only for firm matches.

d_call,v_call,j_call,cdr3_nt,cdr3_aa
TRBD2,TRBV6-6,TRBJ2-3,TGTGCCAGCAGTTACCGCCCGGGGGGATCGACAGATACGCAGTATTTT,CASSYRPGGSTDTQYF
NA,TRBV21-1,TRBJ2-5,TGTGCCAGCAGCCCCTCGGGGGAAGAGACCCAGTACTTC,CASSPSGEETQYF
NA,TRBV10-3,TRBJ1-3,TGTGCCATCAGTGAGTCTGCCGGATACAGCTCTGGAAACACCATATATTTT,CAISESAGYSSGNTIYF
NA,TRBV14,TRBJ2-6,TGTGCCAGCAGCCAAGCTGGCATAACCTCTGGGGCCAACGTCCTGACTTTC,CASSQAGITSGANVLTF
NA,TRBV5-1,TRBJ1-1,TGCGCCAGCAAGAGGCCGGGGAACACTGAAGCTTTCTTT,CASKRPGNTEAFF
NA,TRBV18,TRBJ1-3,TGTGCCAGCTCACCGCCAGGGCCCTCTGGAAACACCATATATTTT,CASSPPGPSGNTIYF
NA,TRBV30,TRBJ1-4,TGTGCCTGGAGTGGCCAGGGCGAGGGTGAAAAACTGTTTTTT,CAWSGQGEGEKLFF
TRBD1,TRBV5-1,TRBJ2-2,TGCGCCAGCAGCGGGGGACAGGGGGCAAGAACCGGGGAGCTGTTTTTT,CASSGGQGARTGELFF
NA,TRBV7-2,TRBJ1-1,TGTGCCAGCAGCCCACAGGGACGGAGGACTGAAGCTTTCTTT,CASSPQGRRTEAFF
NA,TRBV28,TRBJ1-6,TGTGCCAGCAGTCCGCGCTCGTGGCGTCAGGGGCGGTTCCGGCGTGATAATTCACCCCTCCACTTT,CASSPRSWRQGRFRRDNSPLHF
NA,TRBV5-6,TRBJ2-7,TGTGCCAGCAGCCTGCCAGGGGGAGGAACCGAGCAGTACTTC,CASSLPGGGTEQYF
TRBD2,TRBV5-4,TRBJ2-3,TGTGCCAGCAGCCGCGGGACTAGCGGGGGCCCTTCCACAGATACGCAGTATTTT,CASSRGTSGGPSTDTQYF
NA,TRBV11-2,TRBJ2-2,TGTGCCAGCAGCTTAAATCAGGGTAATGGCGGGGAGCTGTTTTTT,CASSLNQGNGGELFF
NA,TRBV16,TRBJ1-6,TGTGCCAGCAGCCCCGGGATGGGTTCACCCCTCCACTTT,CASSPGMGSPLHF
TRBD1,TRBV29-1,TRBJ2-7,TGCAGCGTCGGGGACAGGGCGATCGAGCAGTACTTC,CSVGDRAIEQYF
TRBD1,TRBV27,TRBJ1-4,TGTGCCAGCAGCCCCGACAGGGATCGGGGAAAACTGTTTTTT,CASSPDRDRGKLFF
NA,TRBV15,TRBJ2-5,TGTGCCACCAGCAGAACAGGACAAGAGACCCAGTACTTC,CATSRTGQETQYF